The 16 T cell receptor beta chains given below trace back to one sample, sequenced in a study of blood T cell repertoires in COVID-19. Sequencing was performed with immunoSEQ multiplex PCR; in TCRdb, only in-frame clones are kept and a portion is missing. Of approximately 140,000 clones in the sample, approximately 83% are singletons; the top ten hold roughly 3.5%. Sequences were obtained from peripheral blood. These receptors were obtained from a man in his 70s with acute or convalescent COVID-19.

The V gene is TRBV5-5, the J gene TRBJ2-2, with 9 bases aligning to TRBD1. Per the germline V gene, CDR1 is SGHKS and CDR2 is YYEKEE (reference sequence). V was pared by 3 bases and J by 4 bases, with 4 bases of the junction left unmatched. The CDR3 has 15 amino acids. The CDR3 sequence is CASSWGTGSTGELFF. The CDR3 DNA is TGTGCCAGCAGCTGGGGGACAGGGAGCACCGGGGAGCTGTTTTTT. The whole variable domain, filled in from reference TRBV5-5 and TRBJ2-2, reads DAGVTQSPTHLIKTRGQQVTLRCSPISGHKSVSWYQQVLGQGPQFIFQYYEKEERGRGNFPDRFSARQFPNYSSELNVNALLLGDSALYLCASSWGTGSTGELFFGEGSRLTVL.

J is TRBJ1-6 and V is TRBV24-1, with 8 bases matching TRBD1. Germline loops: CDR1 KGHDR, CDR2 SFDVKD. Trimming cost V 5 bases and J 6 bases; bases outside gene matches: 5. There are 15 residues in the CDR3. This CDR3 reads CATSAKGQGNSPLHF. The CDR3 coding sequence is TGTGCCACCAGTGCCAAAGGACAGGGTAATTCACCCCTCCACTTT.

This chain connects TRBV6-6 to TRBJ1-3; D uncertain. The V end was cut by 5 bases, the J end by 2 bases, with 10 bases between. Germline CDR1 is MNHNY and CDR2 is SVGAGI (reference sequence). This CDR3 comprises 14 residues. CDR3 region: CASSPPTAGNTIYF. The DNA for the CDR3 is TGTGCCAGCAGTCCCCCTACAGCTGGAAACACCATATATTTT.

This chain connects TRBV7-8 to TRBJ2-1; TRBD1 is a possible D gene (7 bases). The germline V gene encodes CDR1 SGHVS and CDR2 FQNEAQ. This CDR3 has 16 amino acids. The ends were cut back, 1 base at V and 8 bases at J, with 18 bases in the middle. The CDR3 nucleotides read TGTGCCAGCAGCTTAGTTTGGCTAGGGGGCGGGGATGAGCAGTTCTTC. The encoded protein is CASSLVWLGGGDEQFF.

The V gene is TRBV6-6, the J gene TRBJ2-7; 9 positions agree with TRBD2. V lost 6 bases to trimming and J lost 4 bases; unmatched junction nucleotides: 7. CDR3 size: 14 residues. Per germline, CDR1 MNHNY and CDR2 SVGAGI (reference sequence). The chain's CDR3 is CASRGPGLAYEQYF. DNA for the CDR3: TGTGCCAGCAGGGGACCGGGACTAGCTTACGAGCAGTACTTC.

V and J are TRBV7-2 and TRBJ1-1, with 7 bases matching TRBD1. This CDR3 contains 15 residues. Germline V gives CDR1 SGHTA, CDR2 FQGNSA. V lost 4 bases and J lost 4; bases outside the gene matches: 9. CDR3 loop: CASSSKGAVATEAFF. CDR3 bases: TGTGCCAGCAGCTCAAAGGGGGCCGTGGCCACTGAAGCTTTCTTT.

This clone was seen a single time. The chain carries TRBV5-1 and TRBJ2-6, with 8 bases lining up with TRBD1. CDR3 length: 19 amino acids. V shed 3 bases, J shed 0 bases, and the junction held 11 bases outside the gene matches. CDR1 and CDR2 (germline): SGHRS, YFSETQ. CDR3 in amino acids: CASSSLPGGMGSGANVLTF. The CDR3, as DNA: TGCGCCAGCAGCTCGCTCCCAGGGGGCATGGGCTCTGGGGCCAACGTCCTGACTTTC.

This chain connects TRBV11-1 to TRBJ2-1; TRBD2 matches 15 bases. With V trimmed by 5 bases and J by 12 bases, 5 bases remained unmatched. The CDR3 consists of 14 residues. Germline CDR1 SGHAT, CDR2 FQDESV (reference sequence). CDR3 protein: CASSTGLAGGWQFF. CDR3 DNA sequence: TGTGCCAGCAGCACGGGACTAGCGGGAGGCTGGCAGTTCTTC.

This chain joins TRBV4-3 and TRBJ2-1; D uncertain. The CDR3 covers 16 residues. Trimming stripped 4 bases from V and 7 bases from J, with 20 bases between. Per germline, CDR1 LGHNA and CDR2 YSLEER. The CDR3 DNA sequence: TGCGCCAGCAGCCCGCTTTATGTTAAGGAGATGAATGAGCAGTTCTTC. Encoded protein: CASSPLYVKEMNEQFF.

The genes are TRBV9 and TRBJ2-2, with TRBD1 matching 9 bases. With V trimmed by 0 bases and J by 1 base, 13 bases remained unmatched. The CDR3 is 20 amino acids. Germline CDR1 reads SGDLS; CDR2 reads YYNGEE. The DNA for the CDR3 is TGTGCCAGCAGCGTAGATTTTGGGACAGGGACCTCTTGGAACACCGGGGAGCTGTTTTTT. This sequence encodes CASSVDFGTGTSWNTGELFF.

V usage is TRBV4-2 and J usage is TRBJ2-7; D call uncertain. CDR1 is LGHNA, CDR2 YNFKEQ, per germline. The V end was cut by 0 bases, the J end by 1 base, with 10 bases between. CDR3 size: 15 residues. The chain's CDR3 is CASSQDSTPSYEQYF. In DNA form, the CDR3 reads TGTGCCAGCAGCCAAGATTCGACACCTTCCTACGAGCAGTACTTC.

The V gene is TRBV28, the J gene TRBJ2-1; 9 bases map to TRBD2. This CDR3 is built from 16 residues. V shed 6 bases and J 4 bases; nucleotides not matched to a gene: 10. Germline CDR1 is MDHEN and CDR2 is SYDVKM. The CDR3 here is CASSPPIAGAYNEQFF. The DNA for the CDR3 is TGTGCCAGCAGCCCCCCCATAGCGGGAGCATACAATGAGCAGTTCTTC.

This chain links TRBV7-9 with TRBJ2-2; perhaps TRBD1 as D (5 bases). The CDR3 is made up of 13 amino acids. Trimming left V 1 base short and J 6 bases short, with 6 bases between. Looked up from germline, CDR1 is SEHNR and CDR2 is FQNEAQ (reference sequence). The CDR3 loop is CASSLVGPGELFF. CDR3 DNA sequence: TGTGCCAGCAGCTTAGTGGGGCCCGGGGAGCTGTTTTTT.

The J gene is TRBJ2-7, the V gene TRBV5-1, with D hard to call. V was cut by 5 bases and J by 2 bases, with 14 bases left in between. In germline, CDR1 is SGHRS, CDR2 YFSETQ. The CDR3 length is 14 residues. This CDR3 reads CASSSPPPAYEQYF. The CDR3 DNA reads TGCGCCAGCAGTTCCCCACCCCCGGCCTACGAGCAGTACTTC.

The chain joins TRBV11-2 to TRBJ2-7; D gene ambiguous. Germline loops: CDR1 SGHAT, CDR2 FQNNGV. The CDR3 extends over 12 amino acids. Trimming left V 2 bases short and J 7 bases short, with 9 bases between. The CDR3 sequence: CASSLMGREQYF. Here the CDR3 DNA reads TGTGCCAGCAGCTTAATGGGCCGGGAGCAGTACTTC.

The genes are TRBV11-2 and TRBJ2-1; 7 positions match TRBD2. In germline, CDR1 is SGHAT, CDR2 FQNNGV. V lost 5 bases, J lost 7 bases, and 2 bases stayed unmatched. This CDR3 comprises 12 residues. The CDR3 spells CASSRTRNEQFF. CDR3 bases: TGTGCCAGCAGCAGGACTAGAAATGAGCAGTTCTTC.